This T cell receptor beta chain comes out of a study of T cell repertoires in cytomegalovirus infection. Study background: Public TCR beta signatures marked donors with CMV infection and the matching HLA.

This clonotype has more than one count but fewer than ten. Its antigen is unknown. The CDR3 has 14 amino acids. The V and J ends lost 6 bases and 0 bases respectively, with 11 bases between them. The V gene's germline CDR1 is SNHLY and CDR2 FYNNEI. One entry per CDR3 protein results from TCRdb running MiXCR on the reads. Of over 450,000 distinct CDR3 sequences listed, 11% are singletons. Study results and limitations: Individuals carrying CMV plus the relevant HLA were identified by cumulative frequency of public TCR beta families. CMV-specific TCR beta clonotypes restricted by HLA-C dominated the ex vivo response.

The chain recombines TRBV2 with TRBJ1-2; D unclear. The receptor comes from a human donor in good health (CMV status not recorded). Some clones in this sample may be carry-over from other donors' samples. The sample comprised PBMCs. The CDR3 protein is CASSSSFPNYGYTF. The CDR3 DNA follows: TGTGCCAGCAGCTCAAGCTTCCCTAACTATGGCTACACCTTC.